This TCR beta chain is drawn from a study of T cells in Graves' hyperthyroidism and ophthalmopathy. There are 20 residues in the CDR3. Of note for this clonotype: Germline and junction disagree at one end, which may indicate a read error.

Regions amplified from RNA transcripts were the TCR beta CDR3 regions. TCR CDR3 regions were first amplified by RT-PCR with HTBI primers. TCRdb fed the multiplex PCR reads into MiXCR, producing one record per CDR3 protein. The data show approximately 480,000 distinct CDR3 sequences, less than 25% seen once. The chain has TRBV6-7 and TRBJ1-5, with unresolved D. TRBV6-7 falls under the ORF class, with uncertain function. This TCR was sampled from a man younger than 30 with Graves' hyperthyroidism. The material sequenced was blood. The CDR3 DNA is TGTGCCTGCAGTTTGGGGAGGGTCGGGTCCCTCCTAAACCTCAATCAGCCCCAGCATTTT. Protein: CACSLGRVGSLLNLNQPQHF.